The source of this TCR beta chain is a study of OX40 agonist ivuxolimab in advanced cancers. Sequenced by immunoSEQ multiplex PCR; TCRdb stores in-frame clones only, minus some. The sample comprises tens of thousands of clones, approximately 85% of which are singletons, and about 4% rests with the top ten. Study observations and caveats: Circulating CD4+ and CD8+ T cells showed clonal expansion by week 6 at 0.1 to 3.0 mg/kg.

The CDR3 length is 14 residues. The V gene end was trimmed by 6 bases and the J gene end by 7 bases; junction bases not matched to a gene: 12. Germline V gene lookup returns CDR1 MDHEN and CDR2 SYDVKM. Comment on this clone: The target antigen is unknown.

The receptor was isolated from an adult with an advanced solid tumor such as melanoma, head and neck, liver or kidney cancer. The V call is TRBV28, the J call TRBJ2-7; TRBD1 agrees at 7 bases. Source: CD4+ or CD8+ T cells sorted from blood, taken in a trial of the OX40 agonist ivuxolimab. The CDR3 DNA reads TGTGCCAGCAGCCCCGGGACAGTGTCCGGGGAGCAGTACTTC. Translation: CASSPGTVSGEQYF.